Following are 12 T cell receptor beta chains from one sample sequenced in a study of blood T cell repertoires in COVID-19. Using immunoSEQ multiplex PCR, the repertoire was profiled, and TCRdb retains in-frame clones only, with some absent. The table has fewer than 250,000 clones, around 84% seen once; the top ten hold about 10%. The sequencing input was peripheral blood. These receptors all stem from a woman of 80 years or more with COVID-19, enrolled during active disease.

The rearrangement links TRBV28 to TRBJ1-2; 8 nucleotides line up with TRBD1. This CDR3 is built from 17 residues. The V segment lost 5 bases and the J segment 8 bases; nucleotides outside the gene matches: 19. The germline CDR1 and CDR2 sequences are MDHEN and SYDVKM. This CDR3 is CASSTPTVQGAMKGYTF. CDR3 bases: TGTGCCAGCAGTACGCCCACTGTGCAGGGGGCGATGAAGGGCTACACCTTC.

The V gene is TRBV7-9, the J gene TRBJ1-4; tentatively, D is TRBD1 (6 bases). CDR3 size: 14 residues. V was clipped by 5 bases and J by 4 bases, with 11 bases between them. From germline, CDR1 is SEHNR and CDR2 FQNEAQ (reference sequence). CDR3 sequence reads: CASSRTEINEKLFF. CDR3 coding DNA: TGTGCCAGCAGCCGGACAGAGATTAATGAAAAACTGTTTTTT.

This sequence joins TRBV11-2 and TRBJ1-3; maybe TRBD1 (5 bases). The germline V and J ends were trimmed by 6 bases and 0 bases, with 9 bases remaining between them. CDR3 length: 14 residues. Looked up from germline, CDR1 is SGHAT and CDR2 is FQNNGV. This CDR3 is CASRTVYSGNTIYF. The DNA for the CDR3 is TGTGCCAGCAGGACAGTCTACTCTGGAAACACCATATATTTT.

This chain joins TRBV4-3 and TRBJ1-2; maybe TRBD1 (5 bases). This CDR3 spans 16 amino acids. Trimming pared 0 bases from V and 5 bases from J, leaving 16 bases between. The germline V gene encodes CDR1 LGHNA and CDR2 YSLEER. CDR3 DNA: TGCGCCAGCAGCCAAGATCAGGGTCAGGGCCTTTATGGCTACACCTTC. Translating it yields CASSQDQGQGLYGYTF.

The CDR3 coding sequence is TGTGCCAGCAGTACGCAAGCGGGGGAGGCCACAGATACGCAGTATTTT. This encodes CASSTQAGEATDTQYF. The chain employs TRBV7-2 and TRBJ2-3; 8 bases line up with TRBD2. The CDR3 sequence is 16 residues long. With 6 bases clipped from V and 2 bases from J, the junction kept 10 bases outside the gene matches. Germline CDR1 and CDR2: SGHTA and FQGNSA.

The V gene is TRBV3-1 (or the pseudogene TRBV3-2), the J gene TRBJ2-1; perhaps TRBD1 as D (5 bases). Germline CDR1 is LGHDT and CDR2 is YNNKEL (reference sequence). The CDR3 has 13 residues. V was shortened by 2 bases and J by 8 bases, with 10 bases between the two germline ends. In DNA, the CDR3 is TGTGCCAGCAGCCAACTTAGCAGGGATGAGCAGTTCTTC. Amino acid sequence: CASSQLSRDEQFF.

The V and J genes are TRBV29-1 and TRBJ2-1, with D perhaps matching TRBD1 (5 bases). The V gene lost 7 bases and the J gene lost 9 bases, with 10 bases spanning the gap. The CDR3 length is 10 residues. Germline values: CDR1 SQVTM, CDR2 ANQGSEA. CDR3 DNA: TGCAGCGCCCGACAGACTGAGCAGTTCTTC. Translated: CSARQTEQFF.

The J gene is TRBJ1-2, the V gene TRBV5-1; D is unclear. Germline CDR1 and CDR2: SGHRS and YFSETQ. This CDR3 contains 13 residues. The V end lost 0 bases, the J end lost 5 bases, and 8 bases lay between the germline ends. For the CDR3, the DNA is TGCGCCAGCAGCTTGGACAGTACATATGGCTACACCTTC. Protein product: CASSLDSTYGYTF.

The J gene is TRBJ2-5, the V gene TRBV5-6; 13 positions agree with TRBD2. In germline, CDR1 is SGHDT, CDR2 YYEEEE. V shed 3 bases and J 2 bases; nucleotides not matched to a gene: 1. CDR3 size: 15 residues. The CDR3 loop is CASSSLAGGQETQYF. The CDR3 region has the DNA TGTGCCAGCAGCTCACTAGCGGGGGGGCAAGAGACCCAGTACTTC. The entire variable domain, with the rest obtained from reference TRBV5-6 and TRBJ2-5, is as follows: DAGVTQSPTHLIKTRGQQVTLRCSPKSGHDTVSWYQQALGQGPQFIFQYYEEEERQRGNFPDRFSGHQFPNYSSELNVNALLLGDSALYLCASSSLAGGQETQYFGPGTRLLVL.

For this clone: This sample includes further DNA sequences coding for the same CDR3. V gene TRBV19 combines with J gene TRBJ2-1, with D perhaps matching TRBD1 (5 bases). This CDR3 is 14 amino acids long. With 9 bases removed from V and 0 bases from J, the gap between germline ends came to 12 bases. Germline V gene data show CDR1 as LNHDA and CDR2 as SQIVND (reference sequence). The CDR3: CASARQSSYNEQFF. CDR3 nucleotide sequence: TGTGCCAGCGCTAGACAGAGCTCCTACAATGAGCAGTTCTTC.

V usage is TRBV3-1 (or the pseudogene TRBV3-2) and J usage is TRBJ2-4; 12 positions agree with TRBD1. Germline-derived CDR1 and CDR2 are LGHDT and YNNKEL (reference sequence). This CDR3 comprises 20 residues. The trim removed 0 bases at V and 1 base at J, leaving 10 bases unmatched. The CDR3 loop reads CASSQDEGQGAKRAKNIQYF. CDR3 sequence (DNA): TGTGCCAGCAGCCAAGACGAGGGACAGGGGGCTAAGAGGGCCAAAAACATTCAGTACTTC.

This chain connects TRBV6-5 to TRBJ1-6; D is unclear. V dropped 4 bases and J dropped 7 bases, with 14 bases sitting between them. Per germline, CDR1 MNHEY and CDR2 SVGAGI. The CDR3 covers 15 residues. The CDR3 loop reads CASSSLSGRNSPLHF. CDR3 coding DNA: TGTGCCAGCAGTTCCCTTTCGGGGAGAAATTCACCCCTCCACTTT.